This T cell receptor beta chain was sequenced during a study of T cell responses to AZD1222 COVID-19 vaccine. General observations from the study: Females made up more of the donors, who were largely white British, and clonal diversity may have come out too low.

Profiling relied on immunoSEQ multiplex PCR, and the TCRdb table lists in-frame clones only, not all of them. The sample consists of 83,000 or so clones, 88% of them appearing once. With 1 base removed from V and 3 bases from J, the gap between germline ends came to 13 bases. The germline CDR1 and CDR2 sequences are MNHNS and SASEGT. This CDR3 region has 16 residues. As for this clone: Its target is not known.

This receptor was identified in an adult who received the AZD1222 COVID-19 vaccine. The material sequenced was peripheral blood, taken 28 days after the second AZD1222 dose. The genes are TRBV6-1 and TRBJ2-1; D may correspond to TRBD1 or TRBD2 (5 bases each). CDR3 in DNA: TGTGCCAGCAGTGAAGTTCTCAAGAGGGGCTACAATGAGCAGTTCTTC. Its protein is CASSEVLKRGYNEQFF.